This T cell receptor beta chain was recorded in a study of blood T cells in healthy people across ages. The use of a sample-barcoded 5' primer and a J-beta primer mix characterized a second PCR of roughly 6 to 11 cycles. From the 5' RACE reads, TCRdb called clonotypes with MiXCR, one entry per CDR3 protein. This sample yields hundreds of thousands of distinct CDR3 sequences, of which 58% are seen a single time; 20% to 25% belongs to the top ten. The V end lost 0 bases, the J end lost 5 bases, and 7 bases lay between the germline ends. The CDR3 covers 13 residues. The germline gives CDR1 SGDLS, CDR2 YYNGEE. There were healthy Caucasian individuals from Russia, aged roughly 6 to 100, serving as donors.

The sample comprised blood. The TCR was taken from a man aged 25 to 40 in good health. This chain joins TRBV9 and TRBJ2-3; D gene uncertain. The CDR3 reads CASSVGHQDTQYF. Written as DNA, the CDR3 is TGTGCCAGCAGCGTAGGACATCAAGATACGCAGTATTTT. Drawing the rest from reference TRBV9 and TRBJ2-3, the complete variable domain is DSGVTQTPKHLITATGQRVTLRCSPRSGDLSVYWYQQSLDQGLQFLIQYYNGEERAKGNILERFSAQQFPDLHSELNLSSLELGDSALYFCASSVGHQDTQYFGPGTRLTVL.